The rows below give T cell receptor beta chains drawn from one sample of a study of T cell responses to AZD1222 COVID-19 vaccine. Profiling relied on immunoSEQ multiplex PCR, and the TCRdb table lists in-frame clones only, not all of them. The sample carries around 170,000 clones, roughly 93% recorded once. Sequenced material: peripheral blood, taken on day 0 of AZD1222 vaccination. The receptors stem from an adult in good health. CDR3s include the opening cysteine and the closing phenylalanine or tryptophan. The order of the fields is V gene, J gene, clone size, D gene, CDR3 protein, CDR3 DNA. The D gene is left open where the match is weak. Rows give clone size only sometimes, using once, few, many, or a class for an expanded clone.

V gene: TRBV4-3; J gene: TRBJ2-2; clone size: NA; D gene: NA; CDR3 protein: CASSQAPAANTGELFF; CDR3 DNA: TGCGCCAGCAGCCAAGCCCCGGCCGCGAACACCGGGGAGCTGTTTTTT
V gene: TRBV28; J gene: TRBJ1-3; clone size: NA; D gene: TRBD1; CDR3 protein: CASSHRTGAASGNTIYF; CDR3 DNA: TGTGCCAGCAGTCACAGGACAGGGGCCGCCTCTGGAAACACCATATATTTT
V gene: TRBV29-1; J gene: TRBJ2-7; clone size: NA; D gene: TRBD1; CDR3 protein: CSVGGQGWSYEQYF; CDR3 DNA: TGCAGCGTGGGCGGACAGGGATGGTCCTACGAGCAGTACTTC
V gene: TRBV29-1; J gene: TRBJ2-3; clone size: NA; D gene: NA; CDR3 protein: CSVSTDPRTQYF; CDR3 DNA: TGCAGCGTTTCTACGGACCCACGTACGCAGTATTTT
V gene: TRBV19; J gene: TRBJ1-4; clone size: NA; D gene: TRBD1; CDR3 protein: CASQTVQGAGEKLFF; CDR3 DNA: TGTGCCAGCCAAACCGTTCAGGGGGCTGGGGAAAAACTGTTTTTT
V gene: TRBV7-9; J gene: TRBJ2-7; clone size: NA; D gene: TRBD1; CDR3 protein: CASSPNRGVKDYEQYF; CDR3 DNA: TGTGCCAGCAGCCCCAACAGGGGGGTAAAGGATTACGAGCAGTACTTC
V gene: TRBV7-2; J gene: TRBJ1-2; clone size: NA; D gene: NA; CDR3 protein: CASRLSGQGSYGYTF; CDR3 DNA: TGTGCCAGCAGGCTTAGCGGTCAGGGAAGCTATGGCTACACCTTC
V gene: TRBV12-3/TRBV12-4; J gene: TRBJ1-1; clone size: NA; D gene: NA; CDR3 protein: CASSLWVSEAFF; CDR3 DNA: TGTGCCAGCAGTTTATGGGTCTCTGAAGCTTTCTTT
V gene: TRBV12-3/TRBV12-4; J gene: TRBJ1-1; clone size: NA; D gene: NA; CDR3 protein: CASSFNSEAFF; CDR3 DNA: TGTGCCAGCAGTTTTAACTCTGAAGCTTTCTTT
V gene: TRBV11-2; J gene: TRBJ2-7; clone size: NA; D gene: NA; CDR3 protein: CASSLAAGESYEQYF; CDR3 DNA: TGTGCCAGCAGCTTAGCGGCAGGAGAATCCTACGAGCAGTACTTC
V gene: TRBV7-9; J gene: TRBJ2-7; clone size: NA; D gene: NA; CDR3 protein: CASSYRVYEQYF; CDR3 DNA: TGTGCCAGCAGTTACAGGGTTTACGAGCAGTACTTC
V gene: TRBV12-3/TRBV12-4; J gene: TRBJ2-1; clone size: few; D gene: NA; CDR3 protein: CASSFVEVEQFF; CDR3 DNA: TGTGCCAGCAGTTTCGTGGAGGTTGAGCAGTTCTTC
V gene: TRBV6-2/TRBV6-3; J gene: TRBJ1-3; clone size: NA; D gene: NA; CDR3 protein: CASSYPDSVYF; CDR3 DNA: TGTGCCAGCAGTTACCCAGACAGCGTATATTTT
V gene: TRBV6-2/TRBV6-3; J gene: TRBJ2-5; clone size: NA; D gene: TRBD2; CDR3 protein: CASSYSKRAGNQETQYF; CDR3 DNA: TGTGCCAGCAGTTACTCGAAAAGAGCGGGGAACCAAGAGACCCAGTACTTC
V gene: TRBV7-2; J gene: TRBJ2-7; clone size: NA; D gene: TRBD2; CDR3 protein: CASSLVGSGVYEQYF; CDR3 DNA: TGTGCCAGCAGCTTAGTCGGGAGCGGGGTCTACGAGCAGTACTTC
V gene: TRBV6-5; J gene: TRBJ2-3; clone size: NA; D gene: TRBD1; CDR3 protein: CASSYGQGPGDTQYF; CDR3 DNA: TGTGCCAGCAGTTATGGACAGGGGCCCGGAGATACGCAGTATTTT
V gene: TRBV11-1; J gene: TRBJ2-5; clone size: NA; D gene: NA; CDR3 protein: CASSLMTGGEETQYF; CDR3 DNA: TGTGCCAGCAGCTTGATGACAGGTGGTGAAGAGACCCAGTACTTC